This T cell receptor (beta chain) was identified in a study of T cell responses to AZD1222 COVID-19 vaccine. Concerning this clone: Its antigen is unknown.

The study's findings and limits: Among the donors, most were white British and more were female, and clonal diversity was possibly underestimated.

Libraries were prepared by immunoSEQ multiplex PCR; TCRdb keeps only in-frame clonotypes and omits some of them. The sample shows more than 90,000 clones, more than 75% of them seen only once. V was cut by 10 bases and J by 2 bases, with 17 bases left in between. CDR3 length: 15 residues. The germline V gene encodes CDR1 LNHDA and CDR2 SQIVND (reference sequence). This sample comprised peripheral blood, obtained on day 0 of AZD1222 vaccination. The chain couples TRBV19 to TRBJ2-2; the D gene is possibly TRBD2 (6 bases). This TCR was recovered from an adult in good health. Here the CDR3 reads CATRSEGINTGELFF. DNA of the CDR3: TGTGCCACCAGGTCGGAGGGTATCAACACCGGGGAGCTGTTTTTT.